The 29 T cell receptor beta chains in this list originate from one sample, sequenced in a study of shared clonotypes between healthy human individuals (dated by TCRdb to between 2020 and 2021). Libraries were built with the immunoSEQ multiplex PCR assay. The table was pulled from immuneACCESS by TCRdb, which kept in-frame rearrangements only. Such tables lose some clones; where checked, under half of the loss comes from unresolved V genes, and the rest has no known cause. A total of hundreds of thousands of clones appear in this sample, roughly four fifths of them only once. Jointly, the top ten make up 12% of the sample. Material: PBMCs. The receptors derive from a middle-aged woman in good health. Some clones in this sample may be carry-over from other donors' samples.

The chain employs TRBV28 and TRBJ2-2; 10 nucleotides agree with TRBD1. CDR1 is MDHEN, CDR2 SYDVKM, per germline. The CDR3 is made up of 14 amino acids. V shed 6 bases and J 6 bases; nucleotides not matched to a gene: 4. This CDR3 reads CASRTGGRAGELFF. Written as DNA, the CDR3 is TGTGCCAGCAGGACAGGGGGCAGGGCCGGGGAGCTGTTTTTT.

The chain uses TRBV6-6 and TRBJ1-2, with TRBD1 matching 7 bases. CDR1 and CDR2 from the germline V gene are MNHNY and SVGAGI (reference sequence). J lost 8 bases, V lost 5 bases, and 8 bases had no gene match. This CDR3 comprises 13 residues. Written as DNA, the CDR3 is TGTGCCAGCAGTGAGAACAGGGGTAACGGCTACACCTTC. This sequence encodes CASSENRGNGYTF.

This chain uses TRBV5-1 with TRBJ1-4; D not resolved. The CDR3 is 15 residues long. CDR1 is SGHRS, CDR2 YFSETQ, per germline. The germline V and J ends were trimmed by 4 bases and 0 bases, with 10 bases remaining between them. CDR3 protein: CASSVFQPTNEKLFF. The CDR3 DNA follows: TGCGCCAGCAGCGTGTTCCAGCCAACTAATGAAAAACTGTTTTTT.

CDR3 loop: CASSQGTGYGDTQYF. The CDR3 DNA sequence: TGTGCCAGCAGCCAGGGGACAGGGTACGGGGATACGCAGTATTTT. This chain links TRBV7-9 with TRBJ2-3; 9 bases line up with TRBD1. The V and J ends lost 5 bases and 6 bases, in that order; junction bases with no gene match: 9. The germline CDR1 and CDR2 sequences are SEHNR and FQNEAQ (reference sequence). The CDR3 length is 15 residues.

This chain links TRBV28 with TRBJ1-2, with TRBD1 identical over 10 bases. The CDR3 sequence is 15 residues long. V shed 6 bases and J 4 bases; nucleotides not matched to a gene: 8. Germline loops: CDR1 MDHEN, CDR2 SYDVKM. In nucleotides, the CDR3 is TGTGCCAGCAGCTTGACAGGGGGCGCCGGCTATGGCTACACCTTC. Its translation is CASSLTGGAGYGYTF.

The CDR3 DNA sequence: TGTGCCAGCAGTTTAACAGGGGGCCTGGGCTATGGCTACACCTTC. Translated: CASSLTGGLGYGYTF. V usage is TRBV7-8 and J usage is TRBJ1-2; 9 nucleotides agree with TRBD1. The CDR3 is 15 residues long. The V gene end was trimmed by 6 bases and the J gene end by 4 bases; junction bases not matched to a gene: 9. Germline V lookup: CDR1 SGHVS, CDR2 FQNEAQ.

This sequence joins TRBV2 and TRBJ2-7; the match to TRBD1 covers 7 bases. CDR1 and CDR2 (germline): SNHLY, FYNNEI. Trimming cost V 7 bases and J 4 bases; bases outside gene matches: 1. The CDR3 is 11 amino acids. CDR3 sequence: CASKQGYEQYF. As DNA, the CDR3 is TGTGCCAGCAAACAGGGGTACGAGCAGTACTTC.

Concerning this clone itself: Other nucleotide sequences from this sample produce the same CDR3. V is TRBV28 and J is TRBJ2-2; D may be TRBD2 (5 bases). There are 12 residues in the CDR3. The germline V and J ends were trimmed by 7 bases and 5 bases, with 8 bases remaining between them. Germline CDR1 MDHEN, CDR2 SYDVKM. The DNA of the CDR3 is TGTGCCAGCAACGGGAATACCGGGGAGCTGTTTTTT. Protein: CASNGNTGELFF.

This clone has more than one count but fewer than ten. J is TRBJ1-1 and V is TRBV5-1; perhaps TRBD1 as D (5 bases). The CDR3 totals 15 residues. V gave up 3 bases and J gave up 1 base, with 13 bases separating them. Germline CDR1 SGHRS, CDR2 YFSETQ. CDR3 nucleotides: TGCGCCAGCAGCTCGGGGACCACCTCGAACACTGAAGCTTTCTTT. The encoded protein is CASSSGTTSNTEAFF.

The chain joins TRBV7-6 to TRBJ1-4; D is uncertain. CDR1 is SGHVS and CDR2 is FNYEAQ in the germline V gene. V was clipped by 1 base and J by 3 bases, with 9 bases between them. The length of the CDR3 is 15 residues. The CDR3 nucleotides are TGTGCCAGCAGCTTAGTTGGCGGAGCTAATGAAAAACTGTTTTTT. Protein sequence: CASSLVGGANEKLFF.

The rearrangement uses TRBV7-9 and TRBJ2-7, with 7 bases matching TRBD2. With V trimmed by 5 bases and J by 0 bases, 10 bases remained unmatched. CDR1 SEHNR and CDR2 FQNEAQ come from the germline V gene (reference sequence). The CDR3 extends over 16 amino acids. The CDR3: CASSLAWGGSSYEQYF. CDR3 nucleotides: TGTGCCAGCAGCCTGGCGTGGGGCGGGAGCTCCTACGAGCAGTACTTC.

The rearrangement links TRBV29-1 to TRBJ1-2, with 7 bases fitting TRBD1. J lost 6 bases, V lost 6 bases, and 19 bases had no gene match. This CDR3 region has 16 residues. The germline gives CDR1 SQVTM, CDR2 ANQGSEA. DNA for the CDR3: TGCAGCGTGAGGGGGACAGATTCACCCTCCGGGCATGGCTACACCTTC. Translation gives CSVRGTDSPSGHGYTF.

CDR3 loop: CAWSVNENTEAFF. Here the CDR3 DNA reads TGTGCCTGGAGTGTGAACGAGAACACTGAAGCTTTCTTT. V is TRBV30 and J is TRBJ1-1, with D hard to call. The V and J ends lost 0 bases and 1 base respectively, with 6 bases between them. The CDR3 has 13 residues. Germline V gene sequence: CDR1 GTSNPN, CDR2 SVGIG (reference sequence). The full variable domain, with the rest looked up from reference TRBV30 and TRBJ1-1, is SQTIHQWPATLVQPVGSPLSLECTVEGTSNPNLYWYRQAAGRGLQLLFYSVGIGQISSEVPQNLSASRPQDRQFILSSKKLLLSDSGFYLCAWSVNENTEAFFGQGTRLTVV.

This clone was picked up a small number of times. The rearrangement joins TRBV10-2 to TRBJ1-2, with D perhaps TRBD1 (6 bases). This CDR3 spans 14 amino acids. CDR1 WSHSY and CDR2 SAAADI come from the germline V gene. V was clipped by 0 bases and J by 4 bases, with 9 bases between them. CDR3 nucleotide sequence: TGCGCCAGCAGTGAGTCGGGAGGGGGCTATGGCTACACCTTC. This translates into CASSESGGGYGYTF.

The chain carries TRBV18 and TRBJ2-1; D is perhaps TRBD1 (6 bases). CDR3 size: 15 residues. Germline V CDR1 and CDR2: KGHSH, LQKENI. V was trimmed by 0 bases and J by 6 bases, leaving 12 bases between them. CDR3 loop: CASSPPARGSNEQFF. Here the CDR3 DNA reads TGTGCCAGCTCACCACCCGCCAGGGGTAGCAATGAGCAGTTCTTC.

This clone turned up a few times. This chain connects TRBV18 to TRBJ2-7; D not resolved. CDR1 and CDR2 (germline): KGHSH, LQKENI. The V and J ends lost 0 bases and 1 base respectively, with 4 bases between them. The CDR3 length is 13 residues. The DNA of the CDR3 is TGTGCCAGCTCACCACCAGCATCCTACGAGCAGTACTTC. This encodes CASSPPASYEQYF.

This clone was picked up a small number of times. The sample has other DNA sequences that encode this CDR3 too. J is TRBJ1-2 and V is TRBV5-4, with D unclear. The CDR3 sequence is 15 residues long. The V and J ends lost 0 bases and 0 bases respectively, with 9 bases between them. Germline V gene lookup returns CDR1 SGHNT and CDR2 YYREEE (reference sequence). This CDR3 reads CASSLEAGANYGYTF. CDR3 in DNA: TGTGCCAGCAGCTTGGAGGCGGGAGCTAACTATGGCTACACCTTC.

The chain uses TRBV5-1 and TRBJ2-3; D may be TRBD1 (5 bases). The V gene's germline CDR1 is SGHRS and CDR2 YFSETQ. V lost 3 bases and J lost 4, with 18 bases in between. CDR3 length equals 16 residues. The CDR3 loop is CASSWARAAGADTQYF. The CDR3 region has the DNA TGCGCCAGCAGCTGGGCCAGGGCAGCTGGGGCAGATACGCAGTATTTT.

The chain combines TRBV2 with TRBJ1-2; 7 positions agree with TRBD1. The germline V gene has CDR1 SNHLY and CDR2 FYNNEI. The CDR3 spans 16 residues. V shed 3 bases, J shed 4 bases, and the junction held 11 bases outside the gene matches. CDR3 nucleotide sequence: TGTGCCAGCAGTGACTCCCACAGGGGACCCCTCTATGGCTACACCTTC. Protein sequence: CASSDSHRGPLYGYTF.

This chain links TRBV4-1 with TRBJ1-2; maybe TRBD1 (6 bases). The CDR3 is made up of 16 amino acids. Germline lookup yields CDR1 MGHRA and CDR2 YSYEKL. Trimming left V 0 bases short and J 4 bases short, with 15 bases between. CDR3 residues: CASSQDTGALVYGYTF. In DNA form, the CDR3 reads TGCGCCAGCAGCCAAGATACGGGGGCACTGGTCTATGGCTACACCTTC.

The chain is built from TRBV7-2 and TRBJ2-3; D not certain. Trimming cost V 5 bases and J 6 bases, with 15 bases left between them. The CDR3 is 14 residues long. CDR1 and CDR2 (germline): SGHTA, FQGNSA. CDR3 bases: TGTGCCAGCAGCCCTTATACCGGGTCCGATACGCAGTATTTT. Protein: CASSPYTGSDTQYF. The variable domain in full, completed from reference TRBV7-2 and TRBJ2-3, reads GAGVSQSPSNKVTEKGKDVELRCDPISGHTALYWYRQSLGQGLEFLIYFQGNSAPDKSGLPSDRFSAERTGGSVSTLTIQRTQQEDSAVYLCASSPYTGSDTQYFGPGTRLTVL.

The chain joins TRBV28 to TRBJ1-1; D not certain. CDR3 length: 12 amino acids. Germline V gene lookup returns CDR1 MDHEN and CDR2 SYDVKM. Deletions cut 10 bases from V and 3 bases from J, with 12 bases between. In nucleotides, the CDR3 is TGTGCCATCTCCGAAAGGGACACTGAAGCTTTCTTT. Translating it yields CAISERDTEAFF.

This clone was observed a handful of times. The genes are TRBV7-9 and TRBJ2-7; no reliable D call. Germline CDR1 is SEHNR and CDR2 is FQNEAQ (reference sequence). The ends were cut back, 2 bases at V and 5 bases at J, with 13 bases in the middle. There are 14 residues in the CDR3. CDR3 nucleotides: TGTGCCAGCAGCTTATCCCCCCTTTGGGACGAGCAGTACTTC. This gives the protein CASSLSPLWDEQYF.

The chain is built from TRBV5-1 and TRBJ1-3; possible D gene TRBD1, 6 bases. The J call may be in error: the DNA end matches TRBJ2-2 better. Germline-derived CDR1 and CDR2 are SGHRS and YFSETQ. The CDR3 has 14 amino acids. The CDR3 region is CASSFAGDTGELFF. CDR3 in DNA: TGCGCCAGCAGCTTCGCAGGGGATACCGGGGAGCTGTTTTTT.

This clone was observed at least ten times. The chain combines TRBV21-1 with TRBJ2-7; the D call in the table, TRBD2, was not verified against the DNA. TRBV21-1 is a known pseudogene. The CDR3 has 14 residues. CDR3 nucleotides: TGTGCCAGCAGCAAAGGAAGCGGGAGCTACGAGCAGTACTTC. It encodes CASSKGSGSYEQYF.

In this sample, this clone turned up once. The chain combines TRBV5-1 with TRBJ1-2, with D possibly matching TRBD1 (6 bases). V gave up 0 bases and J gave up 0 bases, with 18 bases separating them. The CDR3 extends over 18 amino acids. Per germline, CDR1 SGHRS and CDR2 YFSETQ. The CDR3: CASSLGRAGDTANYGYTF. The DNA of the CDR3 is TGCGCCAGCAGCTTGGGGAGGGCAGGGGACACCGCTAACTATGGCTACACCTTC.

In regard to this clone: One base separates it from a far larger clone, so it is likely a read error. The chain joins TRBV5-6 to TRBJ1-1; the D gene is possibly TRBD1 (6 bases). Per the germline V gene, CDR1 is SGHDT and CDR2 is YYEEEE. V gave up 10 bases and J gave up 2 bases, with 27 bases separating them. The CDR3 sequence is 17 residues long. The CDR3 loop is CAGHYMTGLLDNTEAFF. The DNA of the CDR3 is TGTGCCGGCCACTATATGACAGGTTTACTTGATAACACTGAAGCTTTCTTT.

In its sample, this clone was seen once. This rearrangement joins TRBV28 to TRBJ2-1; no definite D call. Germline CDR1 and CDR2: MDHEN and SYDVKM. V gave up 6 bases and J gave up 9 bases, with 12 bases separating them. This CDR3 spans 12 amino acids. CDR3 sequence (DNA): TGTGCCAGCAGAGTTTTCCCAAGTGAGCAGTTCTTC. It yields the protein CASRVFPSEQFF.

For this clone: Since a much larger clone is just one base distant, this may be a read error. Other DNA sequences in this sample translate to the same CDR3. V is TRBV7-6 and J is TRBJ1-5; D is perhaps TRBD1 (6 bases). The germline V gene has CDR1 SGHVS and CDR2 FNYEAQ. V lost 5 bases to trimming and J lost 2 bases, with 13 bases between them. The CDR3 covers 15 residues. The CDR3 protein is CASSAGGEGNQPQHF. In DNA, the CDR3 is TGTGCCAGCAGCGCGGGGGGCGAGGGCAATCAGCCCCAGCATTTT.